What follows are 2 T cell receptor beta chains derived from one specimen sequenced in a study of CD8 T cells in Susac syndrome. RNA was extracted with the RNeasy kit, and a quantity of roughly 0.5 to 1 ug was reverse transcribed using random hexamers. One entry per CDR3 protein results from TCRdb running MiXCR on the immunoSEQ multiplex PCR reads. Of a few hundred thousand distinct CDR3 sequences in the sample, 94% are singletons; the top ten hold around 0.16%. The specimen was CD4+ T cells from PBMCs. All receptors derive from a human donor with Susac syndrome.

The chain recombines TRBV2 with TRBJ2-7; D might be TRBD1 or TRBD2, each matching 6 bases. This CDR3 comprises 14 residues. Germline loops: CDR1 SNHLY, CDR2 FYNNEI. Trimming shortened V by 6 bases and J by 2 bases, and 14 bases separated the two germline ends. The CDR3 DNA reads TGTGCCAGCAGGAGGGGGACTGGTACCTACGAGCAGTACTTC. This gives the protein CASRRGTGTYEQYF.

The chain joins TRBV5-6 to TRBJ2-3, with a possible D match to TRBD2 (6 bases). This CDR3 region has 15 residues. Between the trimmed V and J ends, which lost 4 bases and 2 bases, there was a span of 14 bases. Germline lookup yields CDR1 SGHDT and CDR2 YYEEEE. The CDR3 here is CASSGPGLITDTQYF. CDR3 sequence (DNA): TGTGCCAGCAGCGGCCCGGGACTTATCACAGATACGCAGTATTTT.